This passage covers 15 T cell receptor beta chains from one sample sequenced in a study of T-cell reconstitution after alpha-beta-depleted transplantation in children. The library targeted TCRbeta and was prepared with unique molecular identifiers. A single record per CDR3 protein comes from TCRdb applying MiXCR to the PCR reads. The sample yields roughly 300,000 distinct CDR3 sequences, about a tenth seen once. This specimen was PBMCs from the stem cell graft donor, taken from the stem cell graft. These receptors originate from a human donor who donated a stem cell graft to a child with SCID.

This clonotype came up a few times. The rearrangement joins TRBV7-9 to TRBJ2-1; the D gene is possibly TRBD1 (7 bases). The V and J ends lost 6 bases and 8 bases respectively, with 11 bases between them. Per germline, CDR1 SEHNR and CDR2 FQNEAQ (reference sequence). The CDR3 is 12 residues long. This CDR3 is CASRFRGDEQFF. In DNA, the CDR3 is TGTGCCAGCAGATTCAGGGGGGATGAGCAGTTCTTC.

This clonotype was observed at least ten times. CDR3 sequence: CSARDQDGGATYNEQFF. The CDR3 DNA follows: TGCAGTGCTAGAGATCAGGACGGGGGAGCCACCTACAATGAGCAGTTCTTC. The rearrangement joins TRBV20-1 to TRBJ2-1; possibly TRBD2 for D (6 bases). Germline lookup yields CDR1 DFQATT and CDR2 SNEGSKA (reference sequence). Trimming took off 0 bases at V and 2 bases at J, with 17 bases between the two ends. This CDR3 spans 17 amino acids.

This clonotype was detected only a few times. This chain connects TRBV5-6 to TRBJ2-7; no clear D gene. Germline CDR1 and CDR2: SGHDT and YYEEEE. V lost 2 bases to trimming and J lost 4 bases, with 13 bases between them. CDR3 length: 14 amino acids. The CDR3 DNA is TGTGCCAGCAGCTTCGGATACGGGTTGTACGAGCAGTACTTC. Translated, it gives CASSFGYGLYEQYF.

In this sample, this clonotype turned up a few times. The CDR3 loop reads CASSQSGPTNYGYTF. In DNA, the CDR3 is TGTGCCAGCAGCCAGAGCGGCCCGACGAACTATGGCTACACCTTC. The rearrangement joins TRBV14 to TRBJ1-2, with D uncertain. Germline V gene data show CDR1 as SGHDN and CDR2 as FVKESK. This CDR3 is 15 amino acids long. V dropped 3 bases and J dropped 2 bases, with 13 bases sitting between them.

This clonotype came up a few times. The chain combines TRBV7-2 with TRBJ2-3; D gene uncertain. The CDR3 extends over 12 amino acids. Trimming pared 5 bases from V and 5 bases from J, leaving 8 bases between. The V gene's germline CDR1 is SGHTA and CDR2 FQGNSA. In DNA form, the CDR3 reads TGTGCCAGCAGCACCAGAAGAGATACGCAGTATTTT. Translating it yields CASSTRRDTQYF.

Comments on this clonotype: A read error may account for a junction end that differs from germline. V and J are TRBV5-6 and TRBJ2-1; D remains ambiguous. The CDR3 covers 16 residues. Germline V gene data show CDR1 as SGHDT and CDR2 as YYEEEE. CDR3 loop: CAISPGLICEYNEQFF. CDR3 in DNA: TGTGCCATCAGCCCCGGGCTTATCTGCGAGTACAATGAGCAGTTCTTC. The full variable domain, its missing parts supplied by reference TRBV5-6 and TRBJ2-1, is DAGVTQSPTHLIKTRGQQVTLRCSPKSGHDTVSWYQQALGQGPQFIFQYYEEEERQRGNFPDRFSGHQFPNYSSELNVNALLLGDSALYLCAISPGLICEYNEQFFGPGTRLTVL.

The chain carries TRBV25-1 and TRBJ1-5, with a tentative D call TRBD1 (5 bases). V lost 3 bases and J 2 bases, leaving 11 bases between the germline ends. Germline lookup yields CDR1 MGHDK and CDR2 SYGVNS. The CDR3 has 15 residues. CDR3 amino acids: CASSEAGFGNQPQHF. The DNA of the CDR3 is TGTGCCAGCAGTGAGGCAGGGTTCGGCAATCAGCCCCAGCATTTT.

The CDR3 here is CAIETGAMNTEAFF. The CDR3 nucleotides read TGTGCCATCGAGACAGGGGCTATGAACACTGAAGCTTTCTTT. J is TRBJ1-1 and V is TRBV28; TRBD1 matches 8 bases. Germline trimming cut 10 bases from V and 0 bases from J; bases unmatched to any gene: 7. The germline V gene encodes CDR1 MDHEN and CDR2 SYDVKM. This CDR3 region has 14 residues. Using reference TRBV28 and TRBJ1-1 for the parts outside the CDR3, the full variable domain is DVKVTQSSRYLVKRTGEKVFLECVQDMDHENMFWYRQDPGLGLRLIYFSYDVKMKEKGDIPEGYSVSREKKERFSLILESASTNQTSMYLCAIETGAMNTEAFFGQGTRLTVV.

This clonotype has only a few counts. The chain couples TRBV6-1 to TRBJ2-1; D is perhaps TRBD2 (6 bases). The CDR3 contains 14 residues. CDR1 and CDR2 from the germline V gene are MNHNS and SASEGT. Trimming took off 6 bases at V and 1 base at J, with 10 bases between the two ends. CDR3 in amino acids: CASRGGNSYNEQFF. DNA of the CDR3: TGTGCCAGCAGGGGGGGTAATTCCTACAATGAGCAGTTCTTC.

At least ten counts were recorded for this clonotype. The V call is TRBV5-1, the J call TRBJ2-7; D gene unclear. With 2 bases removed from V and 2 bases from J, the gap between germline ends came to 11 bases. The CDR3 covers 14 residues. Germline CDR1 is SGHRS and CDR2 is YFSETQ. The CDR3 DNA is TGCGCCAGCAGCTTCAGAACGGACGCCTACGAGCAGTACTTC. This translates into CASSFRTDAYEQYF.

The J gene is TRBJ2-3, the V gene TRBV5-5; the D is unclear. This CDR3 has 14 amino acids. Germline CDR1 is SGHKS and CDR2 is YYEKEE (reference sequence). V was clipped by 4 bases and J by 0 bases, with 9 bases between them. This chain's CDR3 is CASSRVDSTDTQYF. The CDR3 nucleotides are TGTGCCAGCAGCCGGGTAGATAGCACAGATACGCAGTATTTT.

The V call is TRBV6-5, the J call TRBJ2-3; D not resolved. The CDR3 extends over 14 amino acids. The ends were cut back, 0 bases at V and 1 base at J, with 5 bases in the middle. Per the germline V gene, CDR1 is MNHEY and CDR2 is SVGAGI. The CDR3 spells CASSYSPGTDTQYF. DNA of the CDR3: TGTGCCAGCAGTTACTCGCCTGGCACAGATACGCAGTATTTT.

J is TRBJ2-3 and V is TRBV5-1; D not resolved. CDR3 length equals 15 residues. Germline assignment: CDR1 SGHRS and CDR2 YFSETQ. V lost 0 bases to trimming and J lost 0 bases, with 8 bases between them. CDR3 nucleotide sequence: TGCGCCAGCAGCTTGGGCAGTCCTAGCACAGATACGCAGTATTTT. Its translation: CASSLGSPSTDTQYF.

The gene calls are TRBV24-1 and TRBJ1-4; D gene uncertain. The CDR3 extends over 9 amino acids. The germline gives CDR1 KGHDR, CDR2 SFDVKD. Trimming removed 3 bases at V and 13 bases at J, with 2 bases between. The CDR3 sequence: CATSDPLFF. The CDR3 region has the DNA TGTGCCACCAGTGATCCACTGTTTTTT.

Only a few counts were recorded for this clonotype. The genes are TRBV11-2 and TRBJ1-1, with D perhaps matching TRBD1 (5 bases). Trimming removed 1 base from V and 0 bases from J, with 12 bases in between. The CDR3 length is 16 residues. Germline V gene data show CDR1 as SGHAT and CDR2 as FQNNGV. CDR3 in DNA: TGTGCCAGCAGCTTAGTGGGGGGTAGCATGAACACTGAAGCTTTCTTT. Its translation is CASSLVGGSMNTEAFF.